Below, 24 T cell receptor beta chains from the same sample are listed, as sequenced in a study of blood T cell repertoires in COVID-19. The table came from immunoSEQ multiplex PCR; TCRdb's copy has only in-frame clones and leaves some out. The data show roughly 300,000 clones, approximately 89% seen once. The source material was peripheral blood. These receptors came from a woman in her twenties or thirties with COVID-19, enrolled during active disease.

The chain is built from TRBV12-3 or TRBV12-4 and TRBJ1-2; unclear D gene. V was trimmed by 6 bases and J by 8 bases, leaving 13 bases between them. The CDR3 spans 12 residues. CDR3 DNA: TGTGCCAGCAGACGCCTAGGATGGGGCTACACCTTC. Its protein product is CASRRLGWGYTF.

CDR3 bases: TGTGCCAGCACGCCCGGGGGGGCATTTAGGAATCAGCCCCAGCATTTT. Translated: CASTPGGAFRNQPQHF. The gene calls are TRBV28 and TRBJ1-5; D may be TRBD1 (6 bases). Per the germline V gene, CDR1 is MDHEN and CDR2 is SYDVKM. Trimming cost V 7 bases and J 4 bases, with 20 bases left between them. This CDR3 comprises 16 residues.

The chain carries TRBV10-3 and TRBJ1-1; 7 bases fit TRBD1. The CDR3 is 14 residues long. Germline CDR1 is ENHRY and CDR2 is SYGVKD. The ends lost 6 bases at V and 0 bases at J; junction bases unmatched: 4. In nucleotides, the CDR3 is TGTGCCATCAGCCTTACAGGGGTGAACACTGAAGCTTTCTTT. Its translation: CAISLTGVNTEAFF.

The J gene is TRBJ1-1, the V gene TRBV5-8, with D perhaps matching TRBD1 (6 bases). Germline V gene sequence: CDR1 SGHTS, CDR2 YDEGEE. Trimming removed 4 bases from V and 0 bases from J, with 10 bases in between. The CDR3 totals 14 residues. The CDR3 sequence is CASSRDTLNTEAFF. DNA for the CDR3: TGTGCCAGCAGCCGGGACACCTTGAACACTGAAGCTTTCTTT.

The CDR3 DNA reads TGTGCCAGCAGTTCACAGGGGAGGTCCAACACTGAAGCTTTCTTT. This encodes CASSSQGRSNTEAFF. The chain uses TRBV6-6 and TRBJ1-1; 7 bases line up with TRBD1. The CDR3 totals 15 residues. CDR1 and CDR2 from the germline V gene are MNHNY and SVGAGI (reference sequence). The junction had 7 bases not matched to a gene; V was cut back by 4 bases and J by 2 bases.

The rearrangement links TRBV19 to TRBJ1-2, with D unclear. CDR1 is LNHDA, CDR2 SQIVND, per germline (reference sequence). The CDR3 spans 14 residues. V shed 3 bases and J shed 8 bases, with 16 bases lying between them. CDR3 nucleotide sequence: TGTGCCAGTAGTATTTCCGAACCTTCCCGGGGCTACACCTTC. It specifies CASSISEPSRGYTF.

The chain is built from TRBV7-2 and TRBJ2-7, with 7 bases lining up with TRBD1. The V gene's germline CDR1 is SGHTA and CDR2 FQGNSA. V gave up 1 base and J gave up 6 bases; unmatched junction bases: 6. This CDR3 comprises 14 residues. This CDR3 reads CASSLEGQDSEQYF. The CDR3 DNA reads TGTGCCAGCAGCTTAGAAGGACAGGACTCCGAGCAGTACTTC.

This sequence joins TRBV27 and TRBJ1-2; tentative D call: TRBD1 (6 bases). The ends were cut back, 4 bases at V and 7 bases at J, with 25 bases in the middle. Germline V lookup: CDR1 MNHEY, CDR2 SMNVEV (reference sequence). This CDR3 contains 17 residues. The CDR3 reads CASSSWSSGVRGGGYTF. For the CDR3, the DNA is TGTGCCAGCAGTTCCTGGTCCTCAGGGGTCCGGGGCGGTGGCTACACCTTC.

This chain uses TRBV3-1 (or the pseudogene TRBV3-2) with TRBJ1-2; possibly TRBD1 for D (6 bases). The CDR3 consists of 16 residues. Germline V lookup: CDR1 LGHDT, CDR2 YNNKEL (reference sequence). The germline V and J ends were trimmed by 0 bases and 7 bases, with 18 bases remaining between them. CDR3 region: CASSQEAAGAARGYTF. In DNA, the CDR3 is TGTGCCAGCAGCCAAGAGGCGGCAGGGGCGGCCCGTGGCTACACCTTC.

The chain uses TRBV2 and TRBJ2-1; D possibly corresponds to TRBD1 (6 bases). CDR1 and CDR2 from the germline V gene are SNHLY and FYNNEI. The length of the CDR3 is 15 residues. Trimming removed 5 bases at V and 2 bases at J, with 13 bases between. CDR3 sequence: CASSPDRLTYNEQFF. The CDR3 nucleotides read TGTGCCAGCAGTCCCGACAGGCTAACCTACAATGAGCAGTTCTTC.

The sample holds a few counts of this clone. The chain carries TRBV2 and TRBJ2-7; maybe TRBD1 (6 bases). The CDR3 covers 12 residues. The germline V and J ends were trimmed by 3 bases and 9 bases, with 12 bases remaining between them. Looked up from germline, CDR1 is SNHLY and CDR2 is FYNNEI. CDR3 nucleotides: TGTGCCAGCAGTGAGAACAGGGCCGTGCAGTACTTC. Protein sequence: CASSENRAVQYF.

The chain carries TRBV6-6 and TRBJ1-2; TRBD1 is a possible D gene (6 bases). Germline V gene data show CDR1 as MNHNY and CDR2 as SVGAGI (reference sequence). There are 14 residues in the CDR3. V dropped 5 bases and J dropped 2 bases, with 12 bases sitting between them. CDR3 protein: CASSRGGINYGYTF. In DNA form, the CDR3 reads TGTGCCAGCAGTAGGGGGGGCATCAACTATGGCTACACCTTC.

This clone was seen only once. The genes are TRBV19 and TRBJ2-7; D not resolved. The CDR3 extends over 13 amino acids. The germline V and J ends were trimmed by 1 base and 5 bases, with 9 bases remaining between them. Germline V gives CDR1 LNHDA, CDR2 SQIVND (reference sequence). The CDR3 spells CASSIVLRNEQYF. In DNA, the CDR3 is TGTGCCAGTAGTATAGTTTTGAGGAACGAGCAGTACTTC.

J is TRBJ1-1 and V is TRBV10-3, with 10 bases matching TRBD1. V shed 7 bases and J 1 base; nucleotides not matched to a gene: 6. The CDR3 is 15 amino acids. Germline V lookup: CDR1 ENHRY, CDR2 SYGVKD. The CDR3 nucleotides are TGTGCCATCACCGCGACAGGGGGCACGAACACTGAAGCTTTCTTT. Its protein product is CAITATGGTNTEAFF.

CDR3 loop: CASKPQGQNYGYTF. The CDR3 nucleotides read TGTGCCAGTAAGCCCCAGGGACAGAACTATGGCTACACCTTC. The rearrangement joins TRBV19 to TRBJ1-2; 7 bases match TRBD1. The CDR3 covers 14 residues. Losses at the gene ends were 7 bases for V and 2 bases for J; bases not matched to a gene: 7. Germline CDR1 is LNHDA and CDR2 is SQIVND (reference sequence).

V gene TRBV28 combines with J gene TRBJ1-5; weak D call: TRBD1 (6 bases). The ends were cut back, 5 bases at V and 2 bases at J, with 10 bases in the middle. The CDR3 has 14 residues. Looked up from germline, CDR1 is MDHEN and CDR2 is SYDVKM. The CDR3 region is CASSPAGGNQPQHF. The CDR3 DNA reads as TGTGCCAGCAGTCCAGCAGGGGGCAATCAGCCCCAGCATTTT.

V and J are TRBV25-1 and TRBJ2-1, with TRBD1 matching over 7 bases. V shed 5 bases, J shed 3 bases, and the junction held 13 bases outside the gene matches. Germline CDR1 and CDR2: MGHDK and SYGVNS. The CDR3 has 17 amino acids. The CDR3 region is CASSPRTGEPHYNEQFF. CDR3 nucleotides: TGTGCCAGCAGTCCCCGGACAGGAGAACCTCACTACAATGAGCAGTTCTTC.

A remark on this clone: This sample also contains other DNA sequences that code for the same CDR3. This sequence joins TRBV7-9 and TRBJ1-5, with D maybe TRBD1 (5 bases). The CDR3 spans 13 residues. Trimming left V 5 bases short and J 5 bases short, with 10 bases between. Germline V gene lookup returns CDR1 SEHNR and CDR2 FQNEAQ (reference sequence). CDR3 bases: TGTGCCAGCAGCCCGTCGGGGGATCAGCCCCAGCATTTT. Its protein is CASSPSGDQPQHF.

Only a few counts were recorded for this clone. CDR3: CAWSYRDRDNQPQHF. The DNA for the CDR3 is TGTGCCTGGAGTTACCGGGACAGGGACAATCAGCCCCAGCATTTT. The chain employs TRBV30 and TRBJ1-5; 9 bases fit TRBD1. This CDR3 has 15 amino acids. V shed 2 bases and J 3 bases; nucleotides not matched to a gene: 5. Germline CDR1 and CDR2: GTSNPN and SVGIG (reference sequence).

The chain uses TRBV6-5 and TRBJ1-2; D gene uncertain. CDR1 and CDR2 from the germline V gene are MNHEY and SVGAGI. The V and J ends lost 5 bases and 0 bases respectively, with 7 bases between them. The CDR3 length is 13 residues. The CDR3 is CASSLRANYGYTF. The CDR3 nucleotides read TGTGCCAGCAGTCTAAGAGCTAACTATGGCTACACCTTC.

The gene calls are TRBV11-2 and TRBJ2-5; D is possibly TRBD2 (5 bases). Deletions cut 3 bases from V and 5 bases from J, with 16 bases between. Germline V gene lookup returns CDR1 SGHAT and CDR2 FQNNGV. This CDR3 region has 15 residues. DNA for the CDR3: TGTGCCAGCAGCTTCGGTCCGGGGAAGGAGGAGACCCAGTACTTC. This encodes CASSFGPGKEETQYF.

The chain carries TRBV9 and TRBJ1-2, with 10 bases lining up with TRBD1. Trimming cost V 3 bases and J 5 bases; bases outside gene matches: 4. From germline, CDR1 is SGDLS and CDR2 YYNGEE. The CDR3 length is 14 residues. CDR3 in amino acids: CASSGQGATYGYTF. The CDR3 bases are TGTGCCAGCAGCGGACAGGGGGCAACATATGGCTACACCTTC.

In DNA, the CDR3 is TGTGCCAGCAGTGACAGAACCACTGAAGCTTTCTTT. The encoded protein is CASSDRTTEAFF. The genes are TRBV2 and TRBJ1-1; D ambiguous. The CDR3 is 12 residues long. Germline V gene sequence: CDR1 SNHLY, CDR2 FYNNEI. Trimming pared 3 bases from V and 4 bases from J, leaving 6 bases between.

This clone was detected once. The chain recombines TRBV9 with TRBJ2-7; TRBD2 aligns across 9 bases. CDR1 SGDLS and CDR2 YYNGEE come from the germline V gene. The ends lost 0 bases at V and 10 bases at J; junction bases unmatched: 11. The CDR3 is 15 amino acids. The DNA for the CDR3 is TGTGCCAGCAGCGTAGTACCCGGACTAGCGACCCTTCAGTACTTC. Amino acids: CASSVVPGLATLQYF.